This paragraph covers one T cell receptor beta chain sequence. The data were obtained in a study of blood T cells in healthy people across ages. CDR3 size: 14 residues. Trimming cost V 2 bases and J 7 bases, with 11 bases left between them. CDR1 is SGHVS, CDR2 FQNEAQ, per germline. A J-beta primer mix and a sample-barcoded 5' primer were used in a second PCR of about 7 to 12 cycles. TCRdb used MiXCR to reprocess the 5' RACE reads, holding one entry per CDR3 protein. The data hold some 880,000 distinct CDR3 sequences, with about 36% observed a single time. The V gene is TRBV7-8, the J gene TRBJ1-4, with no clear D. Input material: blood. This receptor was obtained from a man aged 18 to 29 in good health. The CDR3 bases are TGTGCCAGCAGCTTAATGGCGTGGGGTGAAAAACTGTTTTTT. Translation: CASSLMAWGEKLFF.